These 21 T cell receptor beta chains came from one sample sequenced in a study of blood T cell repertoires in COVID-19. Sequenced by immunoSEQ multiplex PCR; TCRdb stores in-frame clones only, minus some. The data show about 110,000 clones, around 89% seen once. Sequencing used peripheral blood. The origin of the receptors is a man aged 45 to 65 with active or convalescent COVID-19.

The rearrangement joins TRBV28 to TRBJ1-5; TRBD1 agrees at 7 bases. Germline V gene lookup returns CDR1 MDHEN and CDR2 SYDVKM. J lost 5 bases, V lost 4 bases, and 11 bases had no gene match. CDR3 length equals 16 residues. This CDR3 reads CASSSSGQSLDQPQHF. CDR3 sequence (DNA): TGTGCCAGCAGTTCCTCGGGACAGAGCCTCGATCAGCCCCAGCATTTT.

The rearrangement links TRBV3-1 (or the pseudogene TRBV3-2) to TRBJ2-1; D might be TRBD2 (5 bases). The CDR3 is made up of 15 amino acids. V shed 4 bases and J shed 7 bases, with 17 bases lying between them. CDR1 is LGHDT, CDR2 YNNKEL, per germline (reference sequence). CDR3 protein: CASSLGLGFGNEQFF. The DNA of the CDR3 is TGTGCCAGCAGCCTAGGACTGGGCTTTGGGAATGAGCAGTTCTTC.

This clone was seen only a few times. This chain uses TRBV5-1 with TRBJ2-1; D gene uncertain. The CDR3 sequence is 15 residues long. V was shortened by 2 bases and J by 8 bases, with 17 bases between the two germline ends. The germline V gene has CDR1 SGHRS and CDR2 YFSETQ. The CDR3 sequence: CASSFRRLRRHEQFF. In nucleotides, the CDR3 is TGCGCCAGCAGCTTCCGTAGATTAAGGCGGCATGAGCAGTTCTTC.

The chain links TRBV4-1 to TRBJ1-5; no clear D. This CDR3 has 13 amino acids. The germline CDR1 and CDR2 sequences are MGHRA and YSYEKL. Between the trimmed V and J ends, which lost 1 base and 6 bases, there was a span of 7 bases. The CDR3 protein is CASSQVEVQPQHF. Written as DNA, the CDR3 is TGCGCCAGCAGCCAAGTGGAGGTTCAGCCCCAGCATTTT.

The J gene is TRBJ2-1, the V gene TRBV6-1, with TRBD2 matching over 7 bases. After removal of 1 base from V and 3 bases from J, the junction contained 6 bases not matched to a gene. Germline V gives CDR1 MNHNS, CDR2 SASEGT. The CDR3 length is 16 residues. This CDR3 is CASSEVGTGGYNEQFF. The CDR3 DNA sequence: TGTGCCAGCAGTGAAGTTGGGACGGGAGGCTACAATGAGCAGTTCTTC.

The chain employs TRBV9 and TRBJ1-6; 7 nucleotides match TRBD1. In germline, CDR1 is SGDLS, CDR2 YYNGEE. The CDR3 spans 18 residues. J gave up 6 bases and V 0 bases, and 12 bases lay outside the gene matches. CDR3 DNA: TGTGCCAGCAGCGTAGTGTGTGGACAGGCCTTCCGTAATTCACCCCTCCACTTT. Amino acid sequence: CASSVVCGQAFRNSPLHF.

This clone was recorded only once. The rearrangement joins TRBV19 to TRBJ1-5; D may be TRBD1 (5 bases). Germline-derived CDR1 and CDR2 are LNHDA and SQIVND (reference sequence). Trimming pared 1 base from V and 1 base from J, leaving 8 bases between. The CDR3 loop spans 15 amino acids. For the CDR3, the DNA is TGTGCCAGTAGTATAGGACAGCAGAGCAATCAGCCCCAGCATTTT. This gives the protein CASSIGQQSNQPQHF.

The V call is TRBV28, the J call TRBJ1-4, with 8 bases that match TRBD1. CDR3 size: 15 residues. With V trimmed by 6 bases and J by 8 bases, 11 bases remained unmatched. Germline CDR1 MDHEN, CDR2 SYDVKM. The CDR3 DNA reads as TGTGCCAGCAGCCTTCGGACAGGGATTAGGGAAAAACTGTTTTTT. Translated, it gives CASSLRTGIREKLFF.

V and J are TRBV18 and TRBJ1-4, with 8 bases aligning to TRBD1. J was trimmed by 7 bases and V by 2 bases; bases with no gene match: 6. Germline V gene sequence: CDR1 KGHSH, CDR2 LQKENI. CDR3 length: 15 residues. As DNA, the CDR3 is TGTGCCAGCTCACCATCAGGGGGCGAGAGTGAAAAACTGTTTTTT. Its translation is CASSPSGGESEKLFF. Based on the CDR3 plus reference TRBV18 and TRBJ1-4, the full variable domain is NAGVMQNPRHLVRRRGQEARLRCSPMKGHSHVYWYRQLPEEGLKFMVYLQKENIIDESGMPKERFSAEFPKEGPSILRIQQVVRGDSAAYFCASSPSGGESEKLFFGSGTQLSVL.

This sequence joins TRBV6-2 or TRBV6-3 and TRBJ2-1; 11 bases line up with TRBD2. Germline CDR1 reads MNHEY; CDR2 reads SVGEGT. This CDR3 is built from 16 residues. Trimming cost V 3 bases and J 1 base; bases outside gene matches: 2. CDR3 sequence: CASSYSGRGSYNEQFF. CDR3 in DNA: TGTGCCAGCAGTTATAGCGGGAGGGGATCCTACAATGAGCAGTTCTTC.

The chain combines TRBV28 with TRBJ1-1; 11 bases match TRBD1. V lost 3 bases and J lost 5; bases outside the gene matches: 5. Looked up from germline, CDR1 is MDHEN and CDR2 is SYDVKM. There are 15 residues in the CDR3. The CDR3, as DNA: TGTGCCAGCAGTTTGTGGACAGGGGGCTTTACTGAAGCTTTCTTT. This gives the protein CASSLWTGGFTEAFF.

This sequence joins TRBV30 and TRBJ1-1; perhaps TRBD1 as D (6 bases). Trimming stripped 7 bases from V and 0 bases from J, with 12 bases between. The CDR3 spans 13 residues. Germline CDR1 and CDR2: GTSNPN and SVGIG (reference sequence). The CDR3 is CASGGTLNTEAFF. The CDR3 nucleotides are TGTGCCTCGGGGGGGACACTGAACACTGAAGCTTTCTTT. Complete variable domain (other parts from reference TRBV30 and TRBJ1-1): SQTIHQWPATLVQPVGSPLSLECTVEGTSNPNLYWYRQAAGRGLQLLFYSVGIGQISSEVPQNLSASRPQDRQFILSSKKLLLSDSGFYLCASGGTLNTEAFFGQGTRLTVV.

This chain links TRBV28 with TRBJ1-2; 8 bases fit TRBD1. Germline V gene data show CDR1 as MDHEN and CDR2 as SYDVKM. This CDR3 is built from 14 residues. V shed 6 bases and J 4 bases; nucleotides not matched to a gene: 7. CDR3 DNA: TGTGCCAGCAGCCGGACAGGGTTTAGCTATGGCTACACCTTC. It translates to CASSRTGFSYGYTF.

The chain combines TRBV5-4 with TRBJ1-1; a weak D match, TRBD1 (5 bases). Germline V gene data show CDR1 as SGHNT and CDR2 as YYREEE (reference sequence). V was clipped by 4 bases and J by 3 bases, with 10 bases between them. The CDR3 has 13 residues. This CDR3 is CASSPTVHTEAFF. For the CDR3, the DNA is TGTGCCAGCAGCCCGACAGTCCACACTGAAGCTTTCTTT.

The chain links TRBV5-1 to TRBJ1-1; 7 bases line up with TRBD1. The CDR3 runs to 16 residues. Germline CDR1 SGHRS, CDR2 YFSETQ. V dropped 0 bases and J dropped 4; count of bases not matched to a gene: 9. The CDR3 DNA sequence: TGCGCCAGCAGCTTGGCGGTAGGCCAGGGGGTCACTGAAGCTTTCTTT. Residues: CASSLAVGQGVTEAFF.

The chain links TRBV28 to TRBJ1-4; a possible D gene is TRBD1 (6 bases). Trimming cost V 6 bases and J 3 bases, with 14 bases left between them. CDR1 and CDR2 (germline): MDHEN, SYDVKM. This CDR3 has 15 residues. For the CDR3, the DNA is TGTGCCAGCAGCCTTCCCCAGGGGTCTAATGAAAAACTGTTTTTT. It is translated as CASSLPQGSNEKLFF.

J is TRBJ2-3 and V is TRBV10-1; TRBD2 agrees at 10 bases. Germline V gives CDR1 WNHNN, CDR2 SYGVQD (reference sequence). Losses at the gene ends were 6 bases for V and 5 bases for J; bases not matched to a gene: 11. The CDR3 totals 16 residues. The CDR3, as DNA: TGCGCCAGCAGCTTATCTAGCGGGAGCTTGGGAGATACGCAGTATTTT. Translated: CASSLSSGSLGDTQYF.

V gene TRBV15 combines with J gene TRBJ2-5; 8 bases line up with TRBD2. Per germline, CDR1 LNHNV and CDR2 YYDKDF (reference sequence). V lost 0 bases and J lost 7; bases outside the gene matches: 4. The CDR3 contains 14 residues. Here the CDR3 reads CATSREFREGTQYF. Here the CDR3 DNA reads TGTGCCACCAGCAGAGAGTTTCGGGAGGGGACCCAGTACTTC.

The rearrangement joins TRBV6-6 to TRBJ1-5; D perhaps matches TRBD1 (6 bases). The germline CDR1 and CDR2 sequences are MNHNY and SVGAGI (reference sequence). Trimming removed 7 bases from V and 6 bases from J, with 13 bases in between. CDR3 length: 13 amino acids. The CDR3 is CASKGTLIQPQHF. In DNA form, the CDR3 reads TGTGCCAGCAAGGGGACACTAATTCAGCCCCAGCATTTT.

This chain joins TRBV28 and TRBJ1-1; D is ambiguous. V lost 5 bases and J lost 6, with 16 bases in between. The CDR3 is 14 amino acids. The germline CDR1 and CDR2 sequences are MDHEN and SYDVKM. CDR3 nucleotides: TGTGCCAGCAGTATCGAAGAGGGAGGGTCTGAAGCTTTCTTT. Protein sequence: CASSIEEGGSEAFF. Using reference TRBV28 and TRBJ1-1 for the parts outside the CDR3, the full variable domain is DVKVTQSSRYLVKRTGEKVFLECVQDMDHENMFWYRQDPGLGLRLIYFSYDVKMKEKGDIPEGYSVSREKKERFSLILESASTNQTSMYLCASSIEEGGSEAFFGQGTRLTVV.

The chain is built from TRBV9 and TRBJ1-2, with 12 positions matching TRBD1. The CDR3 contains 15 residues. Germline V lookup: CDR1 SGDLS, CDR2 YYNGEE. With V trimmed by 4 bases and J by 7 bases, 8 bases remained unmatched. CDR3 DNA: TGTGCCAGCAGCCCGACGGGACAGGGGGCGAGTGGCTACACCTTC. It is translated as CASSPTGQGASGYTF.